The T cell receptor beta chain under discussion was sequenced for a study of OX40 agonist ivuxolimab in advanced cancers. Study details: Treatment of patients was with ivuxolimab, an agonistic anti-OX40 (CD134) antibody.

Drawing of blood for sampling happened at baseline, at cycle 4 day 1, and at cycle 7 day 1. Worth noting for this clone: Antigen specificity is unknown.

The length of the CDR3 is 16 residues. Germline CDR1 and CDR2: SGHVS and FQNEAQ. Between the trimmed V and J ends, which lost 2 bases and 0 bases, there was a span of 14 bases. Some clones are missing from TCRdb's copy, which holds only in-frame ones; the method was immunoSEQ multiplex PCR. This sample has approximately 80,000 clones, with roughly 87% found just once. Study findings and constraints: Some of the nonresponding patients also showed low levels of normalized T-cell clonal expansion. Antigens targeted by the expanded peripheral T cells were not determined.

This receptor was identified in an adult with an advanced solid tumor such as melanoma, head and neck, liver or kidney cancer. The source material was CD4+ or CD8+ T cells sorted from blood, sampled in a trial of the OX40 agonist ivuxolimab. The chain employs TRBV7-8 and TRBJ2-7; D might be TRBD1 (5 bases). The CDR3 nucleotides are TGTGCCAGCAGCTTAAGTTTTGGCAGGGTCTCCTACGAGCAGTACTTC. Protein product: CASSLSFGRVSYEQYF. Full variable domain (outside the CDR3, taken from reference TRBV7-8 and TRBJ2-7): GAGVSQSPRYKVAKRGQDVALRCDPISGHVSLFWYQQALGQGPEFLTYFQNEAQLDKSGLPSDRFFAERPEGSVSTLKIQRTQQEDSAVYLCASSLSFGRVSYEQYFGPGTRLTVT.